This TCR beta chain stems from a study of cytomegalovirus exposure and HLA in healthy donors. Losses at the gene ends were 9 bases for V and 4 bases for J; bases not matched to a gene: 9. This CDR3 region has 13 residues. Germline assignment: CDR1 MGHDK and CDR2 SYGVNS. Sequencing used immunoSEQ multiplex PCR; TCRdb keeps in-frame clones, though not all of them. The sample consists of 250,000 to 350,000 clones, 88% of them appearing once. This clone was detected a few times. The TCR originated in a woman aged 18 to 35 in good health and CMV-seronegative. Sequences were obtained from PBMCs. V gene TRBV25-1 combines with J gene TRBJ2-7; 7 bases line up with TRBD1. The DNA of the CDR3 is TGTGCCAGTAAGGGGGCTCCTGGGTACGAGCAGTACTTC. This encodes CASKGAPGYEQYF.